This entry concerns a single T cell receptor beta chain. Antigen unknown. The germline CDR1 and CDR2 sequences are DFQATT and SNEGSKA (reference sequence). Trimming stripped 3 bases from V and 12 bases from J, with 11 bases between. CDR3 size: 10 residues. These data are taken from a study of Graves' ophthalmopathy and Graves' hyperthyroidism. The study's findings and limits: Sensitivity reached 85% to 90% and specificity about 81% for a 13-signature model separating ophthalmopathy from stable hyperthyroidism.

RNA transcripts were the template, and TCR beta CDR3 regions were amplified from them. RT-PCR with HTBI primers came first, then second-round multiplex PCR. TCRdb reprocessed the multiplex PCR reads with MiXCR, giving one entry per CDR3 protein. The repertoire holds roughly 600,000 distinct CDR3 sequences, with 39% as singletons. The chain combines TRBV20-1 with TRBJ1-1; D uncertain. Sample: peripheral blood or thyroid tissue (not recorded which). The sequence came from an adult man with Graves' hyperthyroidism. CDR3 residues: CSASTAGTFF. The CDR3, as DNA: TGCAGTGCTAGTACAGCGGGGACTTTCTTT.